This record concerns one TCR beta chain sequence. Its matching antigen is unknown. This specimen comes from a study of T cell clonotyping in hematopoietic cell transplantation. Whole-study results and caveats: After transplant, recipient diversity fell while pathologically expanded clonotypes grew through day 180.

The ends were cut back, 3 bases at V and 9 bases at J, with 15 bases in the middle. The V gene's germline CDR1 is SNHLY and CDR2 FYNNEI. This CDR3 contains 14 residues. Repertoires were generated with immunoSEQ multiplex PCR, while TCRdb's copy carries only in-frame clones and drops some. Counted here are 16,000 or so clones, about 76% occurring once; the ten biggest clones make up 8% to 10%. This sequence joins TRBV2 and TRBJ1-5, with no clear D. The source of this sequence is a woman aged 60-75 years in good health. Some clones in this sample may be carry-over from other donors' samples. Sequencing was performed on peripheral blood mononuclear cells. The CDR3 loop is CASSDEGYRGPQHF. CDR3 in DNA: TGTGCCAGCAGTGACGAAGGATACCGAGGGCCCCAGCATTTT.